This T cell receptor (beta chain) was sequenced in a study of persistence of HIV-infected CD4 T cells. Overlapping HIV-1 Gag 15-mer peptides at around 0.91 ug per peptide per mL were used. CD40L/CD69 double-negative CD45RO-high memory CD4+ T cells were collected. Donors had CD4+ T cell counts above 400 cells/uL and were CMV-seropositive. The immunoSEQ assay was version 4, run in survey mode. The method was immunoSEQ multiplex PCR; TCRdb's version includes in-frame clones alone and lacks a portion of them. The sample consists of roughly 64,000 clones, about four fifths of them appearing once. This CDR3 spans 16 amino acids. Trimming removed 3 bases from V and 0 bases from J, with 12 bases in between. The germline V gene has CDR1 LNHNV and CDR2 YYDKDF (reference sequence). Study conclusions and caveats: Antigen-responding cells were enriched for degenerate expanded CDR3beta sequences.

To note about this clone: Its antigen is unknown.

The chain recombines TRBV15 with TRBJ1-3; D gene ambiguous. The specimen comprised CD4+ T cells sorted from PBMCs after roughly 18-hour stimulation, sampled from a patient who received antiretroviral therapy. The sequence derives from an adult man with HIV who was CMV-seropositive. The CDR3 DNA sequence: TGTGCCACCAGCAGGGGCCGAACTAGCTCTGGAAACACCATATATTTT. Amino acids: CATSRGRTSSGNTIYF.